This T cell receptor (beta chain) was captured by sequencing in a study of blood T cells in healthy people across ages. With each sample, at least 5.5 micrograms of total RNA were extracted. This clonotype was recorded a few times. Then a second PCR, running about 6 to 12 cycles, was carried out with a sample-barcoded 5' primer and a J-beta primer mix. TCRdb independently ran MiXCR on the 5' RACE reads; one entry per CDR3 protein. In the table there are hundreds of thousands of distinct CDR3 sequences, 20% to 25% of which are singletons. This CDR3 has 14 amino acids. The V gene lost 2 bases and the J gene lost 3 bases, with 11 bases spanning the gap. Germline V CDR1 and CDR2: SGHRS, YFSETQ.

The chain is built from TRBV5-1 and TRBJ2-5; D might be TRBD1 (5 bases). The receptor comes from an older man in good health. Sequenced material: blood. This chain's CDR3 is CASSFTQGEETQYF. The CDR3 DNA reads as TGCGCCAGCAGCTTTACGCAGGGCGAAGAGACCCAGTACTTC.